These 23 T cell receptor beta chains originate from one sample sequenced in a study of T cell changes during pregnancy in multiple sclerosis. Here immunoSEQ multiplex PCR was the method, and the copy in TCRdb shows in-frame clones only, minus some. The sample comprises about 45,000 clones, approximately 90% of which are singletons, and roughly 2.7% rests with the top ten. The specimen comprised CD8+ T cells from peripheral blood mononuclear cells, sampled in the second trimester of pregnancy. These receptors came from a female donor with multiple sclerosis, enrolled in a pregnancy study.

The rearrangement joins TRBV6-1 to TRBJ1-1; 7 bases agree with TRBD1. Germline trimming cut 5 bases from V and 5 bases from J; bases unmatched to any gene: 5. The V gene's germline CDR1 is MNHNS and CDR2 SASEGT. The CDR3 contains 13 residues. The CDR3 nucleotides read TGTGCCAGCAGTATGGGACAGCGGACTGAAGCTTTCTTT. Encoded protein: CASSMGQRTEAFF.

CDR3 DNA sequence: TGTGCCAGCAGTACGACAGGGGGCGCGCAAAATGGCTACACCTTC. It encodes CASSTTGGAQNGYTF. This chain connects TRBV6-5 to TRBJ1-2; 10 bases agree with TRBD1. Germline V lookup: CDR1 MNHEY, CDR2 SVGAGI. Germline trimming cut 5 bases from V and 6 bases from J; bases unmatched to any gene: 9. CDR3 length equals 15 residues.

The chain carries TRBV6-5 and TRBJ1-5, with 7 nucleotides matching TRBD1. The length of the CDR3 is 16 residues. CDR1 MNHEY and CDR2 SVGAGI come from the germline V gene. V dropped 2 bases and J dropped 0; count of bases not matched to a gene: 4. The CDR3 DNA reads as TGTGCCAGCAGTTACGGGGACAGTAATAGCAATCAGCCCCAGCATTTT. The encoded protein is CASSYGDSNSNQPQHF.

V is TRBV7-2 and J is TRBJ2-1; D is unresolved. This CDR3 has 14 amino acids. CDR1 is SGHTA, CDR2 FQGNSA, per germline. Between the trimmed V and J ends, which lost 1 base and 5 bases, there was a span of 9 bases. CDR3 DNA: TGTGCCAGCAGCTTAGGTTGGCAGGACAATGAGCAGTTCTTC. Translating it yields CASSLGWQDNEQFF.

The rearrangement uses TRBV5-6 and TRBJ2-7; maybe TRBD1 (7 bases). Germline V gene data show CDR1 as SGHDT and CDR2 as YYEEEE. Trimming stripped 0 bases from V and 12 bases from J, with 13 bases between. The CDR3 is 12 amino acids. CDR3 sequence reads: CASSLGRGPTYF. The CDR3 coding sequence is TGTGCCAGCAGCTTGGGGAGGGGGCCAACGTACTTC.

J is TRBJ1-2 and V is TRBV7-9; D possibly corresponds to TRBD1 (6 bases). Between the trimmed V and J ends, which lost 4 bases and 14 bases, there was a span of 23 bases. The CDR3 contains 14 residues. Germline CDR1 is SEHNR and CDR2 is FQNEAQ (reference sequence). The CDR3, as DNA: TGTGCCAGCAGCTATTTCAACCGGGACACCCCGGGAACCTTC. This sequence encodes CASSYFNRDTPGTF.

The genes are TRBV19 and TRBJ2-7; 7 bases fit TRBD1. The germline V gene has CDR1 LNHDA and CDR2 SQIVND (reference sequence). CDR3 length: 13 amino acids. The V gene end was trimmed by 6 bases and the J gene end by 3 bases; junction bases not matched to a gene: 5. CDR3: CASSPGQFYEQYF. CDR3 DNA: TGTGCCAGTAGCCCGGGACAGTTCTACGAGCAGTACTTC.

The chain recombines TRBV5-6 with TRBJ2-7; 7 bases are shared with TRBD1. The CDR3 covers 15 residues. Germline CDR1 SGHDT, CDR2 YYEEEE. The V gene end was trimmed by 3 bases and the J gene end by 3 bases; junction bases not matched to a gene: 9. The CDR3, as DNA: TGTGCCAGCAGCTCGCGGACAGGAAACTTCTACGAGCAGTACTTC. This encodes CASSSRTGNFYEQYF.

The genes are TRBV12-5 and TRBJ2-2, with a weak D call TRBD2 (7 bases). This CDR3 spans 17 amino acids. The V gene's germline CDR1 is LGHNT and CDR2 FRNRAP. V was pared by 3 bases and J by 2 bases, with 16 bases between. DNA for the CDR3: TGTGCTAGTGGTTTTGAAGGGGGGGGCAGTAACACCGGGGAGCTGTTTTTT. It specifies CASGFEGGGSNTGELFF.

The V call is TRBV10-3, the J call TRBJ1-2; the D is unclear. V was pared by 0 bases and J by 6 bases, with 14 bases between. The CDR3 is 15 residues long. CDR1 is ENHRY, CDR2 SYGVKD, per germline. CDR3 loop: CAISESMVGEDGYTF. DNA of the CDR3: TGTGCCATCAGTGAGTCGATGGTGGGTGAGGATGGCTACACCTTC.

Points on this clone: Germline and junction disagree at one end, which may indicate a read error. The chain employs TRBV9 and TRBJ1-2; D may be TRBD1 (6 bases). The germline CDR1 and CDR2 sequences are SGDLS and YYNGEE. CDR3 size: 13 residues. The CDR3: CASSDGQIYGYIF. CDR3 DNA: TGTGCCAGCAGCGACGGACAGATCTATGGCTACATCTTC.

The chain uses TRBV19 and TRBJ2-7; TRBD1 is a possible D gene (6 bases). CDR1 and CDR2 from the germline V gene are LNHDA and SQIVND (reference sequence). Trimming removed 5 bases at V and 7 bases at J, with 24 bases between. The CDR3 is made up of 16 amino acids. The CDR3 sequence: CASSPRDPSGVYEQYF. CDR3 DNA sequence: TGTGCCAGTAGTCCCCGCGACCCTTCAGGGGTTTATGAGCAGTACTTC.

The rearrangement uses TRBV4-1 and TRBJ2-5; TRBD2 aligns across 10 bases. The CDR3 runs 20 residues. Germline CDR1 reads MGHRA; CDR2 reads YSYEKL. Trimming removed 1 base from V and 0 bases from J; junction bases left unmatched: 14. The CDR3 here is CASSQGAVWYSGRYQETQYF. The CDR3 coding sequence is TGCGCCAGCAGCCAAGGGGCTGTCTGGTATAGCGGGAGGTACCAAGAGACCCAGTACTTC.

The genes are TRBV29-1 and TRBJ2-7; 8 nucleotides match TRBD1. Germline assignment: CDR1 SQVTM and CDR2 ANQGSEA. V was clipped by 4 bases and J by 5 bases; unmatched bases: 10. CDR3 length: 14 amino acids. The CDR3: CSVAGQGKKDEQYF. The DNA for the CDR3 is TGCAGCGTTGCTGGACAGGGTAAAAAAGACGAGCAGTACTTC.

The CDR3 loop is CASSARTSGEYNEQFF. CDR3 DNA sequence: TGTGCCAGCAGCGCGCGAACTAGCGGGGAATACAATGAGCAGTTCTTC. The chain couples TRBV9 to TRBJ2-1; 10 bases agree with TRBD2. V shed 3 bases and J 4 bases; nucleotides not matched to a gene: 7. The germline CDR1 and CDR2 sequences are SGDLS and YYNGEE. The CDR3 covers 16 residues.

This sequence joins TRBV6-4 and TRBJ2-3; TRBD1 aligns across 7 bases. The V gene end was trimmed by 5 bases and the J gene end by 0 bases; junction bases not matched to a gene: 5. The CDR3 runs to 15 residues. Germline CDR1 MRHNA, CDR2 SNTAGT. CDR3 in DNA: TGTGCCAGCAGTCCCGGGACAGCTAGCACAGATACGCAGTATTTT. The encoded protein is CASSPGTASTDTQYF.

This clone was observed once. V usage is TRBV18 and J usage is TRBJ2-5; 10 bases agree with TRBD1. Per the germline V gene, CDR1 is KGHSH and CDR2 is LQKENI. CDR3 length: 16 residues. With 1 base clipped from V and 2 bases from J, the junction kept 4 bases outside the gene matches. The CDR3 here is CASSPLGQGGQETQYF. DNA for the CDR3: TGTGCCAGCTCACCACTAGGACAGGGGGGACAAGAGACCCAGTACTTC. Complete variable domain (other parts from reference TRBV18 and TRBJ2-5): NAGVMQNPRHLVRRRGQEARLRCSPMKGHSHVYWYRQLPEEGLKFMVYLQKENIIDESGMPKERFSAEFPKEGPSILRIQQVVRGDSAAYFCASSPLGQGGQETQYFGPGTRLLVL.

The rearrangement uses TRBV7-6 and TRBJ2-2; 9 nucleotides align to TRBD1. The V and J ends lost 5 bases and 2 bases, in that order; junction bases with no gene match: 9. Germline values: CDR1 SGHVS, CDR2 FNYEAQ. CDR3 length: 17 residues. The CDR3 DNA reads TGTGCCAGCAGCGTCGCACCGGGACAGGGAAACACCGGGGAGCTGTTTTTT. The encoded protein is CASSVAPGQGNTGELFF.

The genes are TRBV6-1 and TRBJ2-1; 12 bases are shared with TRBD2. This CDR3 has 15 residues. Germline CDR1 and CDR2: MNHNS and SASEGT. V shed 1 base and J 8 bases; nucleotides not matched to a gene: 3. The CDR3 DNA reads TGTGCCAGCAGTGAAGTTTGGACTAGCGGGGATGAGCAGTTCTTC. This encodes CASSEVWTSGDEQFF.

The V call is TRBV7-9, the J call TRBJ2-1; maybe TRBD2 (7 bases). V dropped 3 bases and J dropped 5 bases, with 11 bases sitting between them. The V gene's germline CDR1 is SEHNR and CDR2 FQNEAQ (reference sequence). There are 14 residues in the CDR3. CDR3 nucleotide sequence: TGTGCCAGCAGCTTGGGGGGGGCTGACAATGAGCAGTTCTTC. Protein: CASSLGGADNEQFF.

V is TRBV5-3 and J is TRBJ2-7; tentatively, D is TRBD2 (7 bases). TRBV5-3 is annotated as an ORF whose role is uncertain. Between the trimmed V and J ends, which lost 2 bases and 2 bases, there was a span of 17 bases. The CDR3 has 16 amino acids. The CDR3 sequence is CARSFLGGDTTYEQYF. As DNA, the CDR3 is TGTGCCAGAAGCTTTCTTGGGGGGGACACCACCTACGAGCAGTACTTC.

The CDR3 bases are TGTGCCAGCAGCTCCCTGGGCGGCAATCAGCCCCAGCATTTT. Its translation is CASSSLGGNQPQHF. V is TRBV2 and J is TRBJ1-5; D not certain. V was trimmed by 6 bases and J by 2 bases, leaving 11 bases between them. The CDR3 length is 14 residues. Germline V gene data show CDR1 as SNHLY and CDR2 as FYNNEI. The variable domain in full, with the rest retrieved from reference TRBV2 and TRBJ1-5, is EPEVTQTPSHQVTQMGQEVILRCVPISNHLYFYWYRQILGQKVEFLVSFYNNEISEKSEIFDDQFSVERPDGSNFTLKIRSTKLEDSAMYFCASSSLGGNQPQHFGDGTRLSIL.

This clone was seen just once. The chain links TRBV9 to TRBJ1-2, with unresolved D. This CDR3 has 11 amino acids. Trimming pared 3 bases from V and 8 bases from J, leaving 8 bases between. CDR1 is SGDLS and CDR2 is YYNGEE in the germline V gene. In nucleotides, the CDR3 is TGTGCCAGCAGCGCCCTTCCCGGCTACACCTTC. It translates to CASSALPGYTF.